This entry features one T cell receptor beta chain sequence. Enrollment of patients from Seattle took place during active infection, with longitudinal follow-up. CDR1 is SGHVS, CDR2 FQNEAQ, per germline. V lost 5 bases to trimming and J lost 3 bases; unmatched junction nucleotides: 7. The CDR3 is 15 residues long. The data derive from a study of blood T cell repertoires in COVID-19. Original methodology: It was from reference gene primer amplification that nucleated cell counts were estimated. The table came from immunoSEQ multiplex PCR; TCRdb's copy has only in-frame clones and leaves some out. For V, J and clone size, that table is used; D and trimming come from the DNA. The sample lists around 150,000 clones, around 92% occurring once.

V is TRBV7-8 and J is TRBJ2-7, with 10 bases matching TRBD1. This clonotype originated in a man aged 25 to 40 with COVID-19, enrolled during active disease. Sequenced sample: peripheral blood. CDR3 loop: CASSPWGTGVYEQYF. The CDR3 DNA is TGTGCCAGCAGCCCATGGGGGACAGGGGTCTACGAGCAGTACTTC. The full variable domain, rest sourced from reference TRBV7-8 and TRBJ2-7, is GAGVSQSPRYKVAKRGQDVALRCDPISGHVSLFWYQQALGQGPEFLTYFQNEAQLDKSGLPSDRFFAERPEGSVSTLKIQRTQQEDSAVYLCASSPWGTGVYEQYFGPGTRLTVT.